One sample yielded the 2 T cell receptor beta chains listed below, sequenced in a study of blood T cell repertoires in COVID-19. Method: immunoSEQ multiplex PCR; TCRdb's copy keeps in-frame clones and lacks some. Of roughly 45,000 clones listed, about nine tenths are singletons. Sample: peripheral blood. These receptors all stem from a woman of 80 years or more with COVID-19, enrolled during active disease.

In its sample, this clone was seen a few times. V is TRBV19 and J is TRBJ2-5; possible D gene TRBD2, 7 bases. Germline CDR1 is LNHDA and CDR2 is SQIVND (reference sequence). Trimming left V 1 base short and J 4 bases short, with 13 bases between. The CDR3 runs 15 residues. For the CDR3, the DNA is TGTGCCAGTAGTATAGCCGGGGGGCTCGGAGAGACCCAGTACTTC. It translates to CASSIAGGLGETQYF.

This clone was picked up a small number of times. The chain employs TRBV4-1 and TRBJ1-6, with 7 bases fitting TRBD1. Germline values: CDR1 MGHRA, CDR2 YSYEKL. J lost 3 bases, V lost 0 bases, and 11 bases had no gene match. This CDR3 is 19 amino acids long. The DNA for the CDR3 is TGCGCCAGCAGCCAAGATGATGGGGCGGCAGGGGGCTATAATTCACCCCTCCACTTT. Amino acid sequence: CASSQDDGAAGGYNSPLHF.